The clone carrying this T cell receptor (beta chain) has more than one count but fewer than ten. This entry comes from a study of control samples from healthy donors and cancer patients. Sequencing was performed with immunoSEQ multiplex PCR; in TCRdb, only in-frame clones are kept and a portion is missing. Of some 120,000 clones in the sample, roughly 90% are singletons; the top ten hold under 40%. CDR1 and CDR2 from the germline V gene are LGHDT and YNNKEL (reference sequence). This CDR3 contains 16 residues. V was trimmed by 0 bases and J by 5 bases, leaving 16 bases between them. The TCR comes from a man aged 45 to 65 in good health. The V call is TRBV3-1 (or the pseudogene TRBV3-2), the J call TRBJ1-1; weak D call: TRBD1 (6 bases). Sequencing input: blood. In DNA, the CDR3 is TGTGCCAGCAGCCAAGAAAGTAACAGGGTCGGAACTGAAGCTTTCTTT. Its translation is CASSQESNRVGTEAFF.